This T cell receptor (beta chain) originates from a study of OX40 agonist ivuxolimab in advanced cancers. Whole-study findings and limits: There were, on average, more expanded clones in CD8+ T cells than in CD4+.

Sequenced by immunoSEQ multiplex PCR; TCRdb stores in-frame clones only, minus some. The repertoire holds roughly 60,000 clones, with roughly 89% as singletons. Samples of blood were obtained at baseline, on cycle 4 day 1, and on cycle 7 day 1. For this clone: The antigen remains unidentified.

The clonotype originates from an adult with an advanced solid tumor such as melanoma, head and neck, liver or kidney cancer. The source material was CD4+ or CD8+ T cells sorted from blood, sampled in a trial of the OX40 agonist ivuxolimab.

In DNA form, the CDR3 reads TGTGCCAGCAGCGTAGGCGGAGAGAGGACAGATACGCAGTATTTT. This sequence encodes CASSVGGERTDTQYF. This rearrangement joins TRBV9 to TRBJ2-3; D unresolved. CDR1 SGDLS and CDR2 YYNGEE come from the germline V gene. V was cut by 0 bases and J by 3 bases, with 11 bases left in between. CDR3 length equals 15 residues.